This T cell receptor beta chain was documented in a study of blood T cell repertoires in COVID-19. Generated by immunoSEQ multiplex PCR, the TCRdb table keeps only in-frame clones and is missing some. Here the sample spans 200,000 to 250,000 clones, 85% to 90% being singletons. V dropped 0 bases and J dropped 6; count of bases not matched to a gene: 10. The germline gives CDR1 SGHDT, CDR2 YYEEEE. CDR3 size: 17 residues. The chain uses TRBV5-6 and TRBJ1-5; TRBD1 agrees at 9 bases. The material sequenced was peripheral blood. The sequence was obtained from a woman aged 50 to 60 with COVID-19, enrolled during active disease. CDR3 sequence reads: CASSLGGQGSRSQPQHF. In DNA form, the CDR3 reads TGTGCCAGCAGCTTGGGGGGACAGGGTTCCCGTAGTCAGCCCCAGCATTTT.